This T cell receptor (beta chain) stems from a study of CD8 T cells in ankylosing spondylitis. This CDR3 contains 15 residues. V lost 0 bases and J lost 1, with 9 bases in between. The germline V gene has CDR1 LNHNV and CDR2 YYDKDF (reference sequence). This clonotype turned up a few times. TCRdb analysed the 5' RACE reads with MiXCR anew, one entry per CDR3 protein. The sample records under 250,000 distinct CDR3 sequences, roughly 32% being singletons. This chain connects TRBV15 to TRBJ2-5; D is uncertain. The specimen sequenced was blood, either unsorted or a sorted T cell fraction (not recorded which). This TCR came from a male donor with ankylosing spondylitis or in good health (not recorded which). The CDR3 here is CATSRDRWPQETQYF. CDR3 in DNA: TGTGCCACCAGCAGAGATCGATGGCCCCAAGAGACCCAGTACTTC.